This TCR beta chain came from a study of cytomegalovirus exposure and HLA in healthy donors. Study-level findings and limits: Several of the most significant clusters appeared, in a later analysis, to be linked to common viral pathogens. In a later analysis, the majority of CMV-associated beta chains seemingly showed HLA restriction. V- and J-gene trimming of TCR beta was linked (in a later analysis) to a missense DCLRE1C variant. The presence/absence work took it that sequencing depth was about the same across donors.

Unmatched junction bases numbered 13, after V lost 4 bases and J lost 0 bases. CDR3 length: 19 residues. The germline gives CDR1 SGHKS, CDR2 YYEKEE (reference sequence). The PCR contained 60 Vbeta and 13 Jbeta primers. Libraries were prepared by immunoSEQ multiplex PCR; TCRdb keeps only in-frame clonotypes and omits some of them. The table has around 78,000 clones, roughly 83% seen once. Of note for this clone: Its antigen is unknown.

The sequencing input was PBMCs. The V gene is TRBV5-5, the J gene TRBJ2-3; TRBD2 agrees at 11 bases. The clonotype was recovered from a woman aged 45-65 years in good health and CMV-seronegative. The CDR3 DNA is TGTGCCAGCAGCATAGTCATAGCGGGAGGGCCAACTAGCACAGATACGCAGTATTTT. It encodes CASSIVIAGGPTSTDTQYF.